These T cell receptor beta chains were read from a single sample in a study of cytomegalovirus exposure and HLA in healthy donors. Only in-frame clones appear in the TCRdb table, and some are missing; sequencing was by immunoSEQ multiplex PCR. The sample has 200,000 to 250,000 clones, around four fifths seen once. The source material was PBMCs. The source of these receptors is a woman aged 55-70 years in good health and CMV-seropositive. Both conserved end residues are part of each CDR3. The D gene is left open where the match is weak. Where a row states a size, it is once, few, many or the class of an expanded clone; other rows omit it.

J	V	D	size	DNA	CDR3
TRBJ2-1	TRBV7-2	TRBD2	.	TGTGCCAGCAGTCAAAGGTGGTTAGCGGGGGAGTCGGGTGAGCAGTTCTTC	CASSQRWLAGESGEQFF
TRBJ2-7	TRBV9	.	.	TGTGCCAGCAGCGTAGCACTAGTTGGTTACGAGCAGTACTTC	CASSVALVGYEQYF
TRBJ2-7	TRBV27	.	.	TGTGCCAGCAGCTCTCGAACGTTCGGGGGCTACGAGCAGTACTTC	CASSSRTFGGYEQYF
TRBJ2-3	TRBV12-5	TRBD2	few	TGTGCTAGTGGTTCCTTCGGCCGGGCGGGAGGCCCCCCGGCAGATACGCAGTATTTT	CASGSFGRAGGPPADTQYF
TRBJ1-2	TRBV6-5	.	.	TGTGCCAGCAAGTGGGCCGAGAACTATGGCTACACCTTC	CASKWAENYGYTF
TRBJ2-7	TRBV6-6	.	.	TGTGCCAGCAGTTACCAGAATCCCCTCCACGAGCAGTACTTC	CASSYQNPLHEQYF
TRBJ1-1	TRBV7-2	.	.	TGTGCCAGCAGCTTTATCAGGACTGAAGCTTTCTTT	CASSFIRTEAFF
TRBJ2-3	TRBV7-3	TRBD2	.	TGTGCCAGCAGCTCAAGGCCGAGCGGGGAGAACACAGATACGCAGTATTTT	CASSSRPSGENTDTQYF
TRBJ2-7	TRBV30	TRBD2	.	TGTGCCTGGAGTGTAAGCGGGGGGGGCTACGAGCAGTACTTC	CAWSVSGGGYEQYF
TRBJ1-5	TRBV9	.	few	TGTGCCAGCAGCGAGGGGGACGGTCAGCCCCAGCATTTT	CASSEGDGQPQHF
TRBJ2-7	TRBV7-2	TRBD2	.	TGTGCCAGCAGCTTATTTGGACTAGCGGGGGGGCTCTCCTACGAGCAGTACTTC	CASSLFGLAGGLSYEQYF
TRBJ2-3	TRBV18	.	.	TGTGCCAGCTCACCTGTGTTTAGTCTCACAGATACGCAGTATTTT	CASSPVFSLTDTQYF
TRBJ2-1	TRBV7-8	TRBD2	.	TGTGCCAGCAGCCGGGGCGGCGGGAGCATAAATGAGCAGTTCTTC	CASSRGGGSINEQFF
TRBJ2-7	TRBV7-9	TRBD2	.	TGTGCCAGCAGCTTAGCGGGAGCGGGAACTATCCACGAGCAGTACTTC	CASSLAGAGTIHEQYF
TRBJ2-3	TRBV5-1	.	few	TGCGCCAGCAGCTTGGGGGAGGTGACAGATACGCAGTATTTT	CASSLGEVTDTQYF
TRBJ2-1	TRBV7-3	.	few	TGTGCCAGCAGCTTAAACAGTAACTCCTACAATGAGCAGTTCTTC	CASSLNSNSYNEQFF
TRBJ2-7	TRBV9	TRBD1	.	TGTGCCAGCAGCTCCGAAGGGACAGGGACCTACGAGCAGTACTTC	CASSSEGTGTYEQYF
TRBJ2-7	TRBV18	.	.	TGTGCCAGCTCACCACAGTTCCAGGGCCCCTCCTACGAGCAGTACTTC	CASSPQFQGPSYEQYF
TRBJ1-6	TRBV25-1	.	.	TGTGCCAGCAGTGACCCTATTTCACCCCTCCACTTT	CASSDPISPLHF
TRBJ2-1	TRBV11-3	TRBD2	once	TGTGCCAGCAGCTTAGATCCGGGAAGCGGGGGAACCTACAATGAGCAGTTCTTC	CASSLDPGSGGTYNEQFF
TRBJ1-2	TRBV7-8	.	.	TGTGCCAGCAGCCAGAGGGCCCTAAATGGCTACACCTTC	CASSQRALNGYTF
TRBJ1-1	TRBV4-2	.	.	TGTGCCAGCAGCCAAGAATACTCAGGGTATGGCACTGAAGCTTTCTTT	CASSQEYSGYGTEAFF
TRBJ2-1	TRBV30	.	once	TGTGCCTGGAGTAGGCTAGCTGTGTACAATGAGCAGTTCTTC	CAWSRLAVYNEQFF
TRBJ1-4	TRBV28	TRBD1	few	TGTGCCAGCAGTCCGGGACAGCGCAATGAAAAACTGTTTTTT	CASSPGQRNEKLFF
TRBJ2-7	TRBV5-1	.	.	TGCGCCAGCAGCTTGGTGGCAGGGGTAAACGAGCAGTACTTC	CASSLVAGVNEQYF
TRBJ2-1	TRBV7-8	TRBD1	.	TGTGCCAGCAGCTTACGCCACAGGGGGCATTCCTACAATGAGCAGTTCTTC	CASSLRHRGHSYNEQFF
TRBJ2-1	TRBV29-1	TRBD2	.	TGCAGCGTTGAAGTTGAGCGGGAGGCCCTCAATGAGCAGTTCTTC	CSVEVEREALNEQFF
TRBJ2-3	TRBV14	TRBD2	.	TGTGCCAGCAGCCAACCGCGTCTAGCGGGGAGTAGAGATACGCAGTATTTT	CASSQPRLAGSRDTQYF
TRBJ2-1	TRBV2	.	.	TGTGCCAGCAGTGCCGGGGTTAATGAGCAGTTCTTC	CASSAGVNEQFF